These 11 T cell receptor beta chains came from one sample sequenced in a study of T cells in Graves' hyperthyroidism and ophthalmopathy. TCR beta CDR3 region amplification was performed from RNA transcripts. The HTBI primer set served for first-round RT-PCR of the TCR CDR3. Each CDR3 protein is one row after TCRdb ran MiXCR on the multiplex PCR reads. The table has around 600,000 distinct CDR3 sequences, approximately 15% seen once. The sequencing input was blood. These TCRs come from a woman aged 50 to 65 with Graves' ophthalmopathy.

V is TRBV2 and J is TRBJ2-1; D not resolved. The CDR3 is 14 residues long. V was cut by 10 bases and J by 4 bases, with 17 bases left in between. Germline values: CDR1 SNHLY, CDR2 FYNNEI. CDR3 protein: CATKDPRSYNEQFF. CDR3 in DNA: TGTGCCACCAAAGACCCCCGGTCTTACAATGAGCAGTTCTTC.

This sequence joins TRBV29-1 and TRBJ2-7; the D gene is possibly TRBD1 (5 bases). This CDR3 comprises 14 residues. Trimming cost V 7 bases and J 6 bases, with 22 bases left between them. Germline V lookup: CDR1 SQVTM, CDR2 ANQGSEA. CDR3 in DNA: TGCAGCGCCCTCGGCACCCCAGGGATCCGCGAGCAGTACTTC. Translation gives CSALGTPGIREQYF.

V and J are TRBV20-1 and TRBJ2-7; 13 bases line up with TRBD2. The CDR3 has 16 amino acids. CDR1 is DFQATT and CDR2 is SNEGSKA in the germline V gene (reference sequence). With 1 base clipped from V and 2 bases from J, the junction kept 5 bases outside the gene matches. CDR3 sequence reads: CSARGTSGRRAYEQYF. In DNA, the CDR3 is TGCAGTGCTAGAGGGACTAGCGGGAGAAGGGCCTACGAGCAGTACTTC.

This clonotype was counted only a few times. The genes are TRBV10-3 and TRBJ2-7, with no clear D. V was cut by 4 bases and J by 7 bases, with 11 bases left in between. The CDR3 consists of 12 residues. CDR1 and CDR2 (germline): ENHRY, SYGVKD. As DNA, the CDR3 is TGTGCCATCAGTGGGGCTATGAGGGAGCAGTACTTC. Its translation is CAISGAMREQYF.

Many counts were recorded for this clonotype. CDR3 in DNA: TGCAGTGCGACTACCCCGGGACTAGCGGGAGGGCAGAACACCGGGGAGCTGTTTTTT. Protein product: CSATTPGLAGGQNTGELFF. The chain carries TRBV20-1 and TRBJ2-2, with TRBD2 matching 16 bases. Germline CDR1 and CDR2: DFQATT and SNEGSKA (reference sequence). The junction had 11 bases not matched to a gene; V was cut back by 6 bases and J by 1 base. CDR3 length equals 19 residues.

V and J are TRBV10-3 and TRBJ2-1, with D perhaps matching TRBD2 (6 bases). This CDR3 is built from 15 residues. V shed 7 bases and J shed 1 base, with 14 bases lying between them. The V gene's germline CDR1 is ENHRY and CDR2 SYGVKD. DNA for the CDR3: TGTGCCATCACCCAGGGTAGCGGTTCCTACAATGAGCAGTTCTTC. Amino acid sequence: CAITQGSGSYNEQFF.

This chain connects TRBV25-1 to TRBJ2-6, with a weak D call TRBD1 (5 bases). Trimming cost V 4 bases and J 0 bases, with 10 bases left between them. The CDR3 length is 16 residues. CDR1 and CDR2 (germline): MGHDK, SYGVNS. CDR3 loop: CASSVLRGSGANVLTF. CDR3 nucleotide sequence: TGTGCCAGCAGTGTATTAAGGGGCTCTGGGGCCAACGTCCTGACTTTC.

This clonotype was seen repeatedly, ten times or more. The rearrangement links TRBV5-8 to TRBJ2-1, with D possibly being TRBD2 (5 bases). CDR1 is SGHTS, CDR2 YDEGEE, per germline. The CDR3 consists of 16 residues. The V end lost 3 bases, the J end lost 2 bases, and 15 bases lay between the germline ends. This CDR3 reads CASSSLAPGPYNEQFF. DNA for the CDR3: TGTGCCAGCAGCTCGCTAGCCCCCGGGCCCTACAATGAGCAGTTCTTC.

Notes on this clonotype: This sequence may be a read error, since a much larger clone differs from it by one base. The chain links TRBV13 to TRBJ2-1, with D possibly TRBD1 on 6 matching bases. CDR3 length equals 16 residues. Germline V gene sequence: CDR1 PRHDT, CDR2 FYEKMQ (reference sequence). Here the CDR3 DNA reads TGTGCCAGCAGCTCAACAGACAGGAGCTCCTACAATGGGCAGTTCTTC. It is translated as CASSSTDRSSYNGQFF. The complete variable domain, with remaining parts taken from reference TRBV13 and TRBJ2-1, reads AAGVIQSPRHLIKEKRETATLKCYPIPRHDTVYWYQQGPGQDPQFLISFYEKMQSDKGSIPDRFSAQQFSDYHSELNMSSLELGDSALYFCASSSTDRSSYNGQFFGPGTRLTVL.

This clonotype was seen many times. This chain joins TRBV6-5 and TRBJ2-7, with no clear D. The CDR3 sequence is 13 residues long. The V end lost 2 bases, the J end lost 0 bases, and 5 bases lay between the germline ends. Germline V gene sequence: CDR1 MNHEY, CDR2 SVGAGI. The CDR3 reads CASSYRASYEQYF. The CDR3 DNA follows: TGTGCCAGCAGTTACAGGGCCTCCTACGAGCAGTACTTC.

This clonotype has a count of ten or more. The chain employs TRBV5-1 and TRBJ2-7; TRBD1 is a possible D gene (6 bases). The CDR3 consists of 15 residues. In germline, CDR1 is SGHRS, CDR2 YFSETQ. With 4 bases removed from V and 5 bases from J, the gap between germline ends came to 19 bases. The CDR3 is CASSPDRTDRHEQYF. Written as DNA, the CDR3 is TGCGCCAGCAGCCCAGACCGGACAGATCGTCACGAGCAGTACTTC.